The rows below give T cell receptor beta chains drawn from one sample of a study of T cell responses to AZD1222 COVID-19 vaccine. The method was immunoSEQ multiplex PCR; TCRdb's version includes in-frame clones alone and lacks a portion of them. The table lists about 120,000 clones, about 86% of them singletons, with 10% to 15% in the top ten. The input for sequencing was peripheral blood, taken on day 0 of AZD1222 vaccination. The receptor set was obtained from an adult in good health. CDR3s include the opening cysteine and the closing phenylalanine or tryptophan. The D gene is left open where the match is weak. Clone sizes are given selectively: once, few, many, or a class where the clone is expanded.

CDR3nt: TGTGCCACCAGCAGGGGACCCGAGGGTAATGAAAAACTGTTTTTT
CDR3aa: CATSRGPEGNEKLFF
j_gene: TRBJ1-4
v_gene: TRBV15
len: 15
d_gene: NA
abundance: NA

CDR3nt: TGTGCCAGCAGCCGACAGTTACGGGGTGAAAAACTGTTTTTT
CDR3aa: CASSRQLRGEKLFF
j_gene: TRBJ1-4
v_gene: TRBV3-1/TRBV3-2
len: 14
d_gene: NA
abundance: many

CDR3nt: TGTGCCAGCTGCCTCGAGCGGGCCTTTTCCCAAGAGACCCAGTACTTC
CDR3aa: CASCLERAFSQETQYF
j_gene: TRBJ2-5
v_gene: TRBV18
len: 16
d_gene: NA
abundance: NA

CDR3nt: TGTGCCAGCATGCAACCGGGACAAAACCAGCCCCAGCATTTT
CDR3aa: CASMQPGQNQPQHF
j_gene: TRBJ1-5
v_gene: TRBV6-5
len: 14
d_gene: NA
abundance: NA

CDR3nt: TGTGCCAGCCGCAGGACTAGCGGGACCTACGAGCAGTACTTC
CDR3aa: CASRRTSGTYEQYF
j_gene: TRBJ2-7
v_gene: TRBV6-5
len: 14
d_gene: TRBD2
abundance: NA

CDR3nt: TGTGCCAGCAGCCCAATGGGACAGGGGTCGTACGAGCAGTACTTC
CDR3aa: CASSPMGQGSYEQYF
j_gene: TRBJ2-7
v_gene: TRBV7-2
len: 15
d_gene: TRBD1
abundance: NA

CDR3nt: TGTGCCAGCACCAAGCGGGTTGTGGACACTGAAGCTTTCTTT
CDR3aa: CASTKRVVDTEAFF
j_gene: TRBJ1-1
v_gene: TRBV6-5
len: 14
d_gene: NA
abundance: NA

CDR3nt: TGCAGCGTTGAAGATCGAGGCTCGGAATCTGCCTACGAGCAGTACTTC
CDR3aa: CSVEDRGSESAYEQYF
j_gene: TRBJ2-7
v_gene: TRBV29-1
len: 16
d_gene: NA
abundance: NA

CDR3nt: TGCGCCAGCAGCTTGGGGCCGCAAGGAAACACCATATATTTT
CDR3aa: CASSLGPQGNTIYF
j_gene: TRBJ1-3
v_gene: TRBV5-1
len: 14
d_gene: NA
abundance: few

CDR3nt: TGTGCCAGCAGTGGTATAGCGGGAGGGTCCACCGGGGAGCTGTTTTTT
CDR3aa: CASSGIAGGSTGELFF
j_gene: TRBJ2-2
v_gene: TRBV2
len: 16
d_gene: TRBD2
abundance: NA

CDR3nt: TGTGCCAGCAGCTCACGGGCTAGCGGGAGAAATGAGCAGTTCTTC
CDR3aa: CASSSRASGRNEQFF
j_gene: TRBJ2-1
v_gene: TRBV7-2
len: 15
d_gene: TRBD2
abundance: NA

CDR3nt: TGTGCCAGCAGGCCAGGACGGAACACTGAAGCTTTCTTT
CDR3aa: CASRPGRNTEAFF
j_gene: TRBJ1-1
v_gene: TRBV6-5
len: 13
d_gene: NA
abundance: NA

CDR3nt: TGTGCCAGCAGCCCCCGGCAGGGCATCCCCGGGGAGCTGTTTTTT
CDR3aa: CASSPRQGIPGELFF
j_gene: TRBJ2-2
v_gene: TRBV5-4
len: 15
d_gene: NA
abundance: NA

CDR3nt: TGTGCCAGCAGCCCGGTCGTTGGAGGAGCCGAAGTCTACGAGCAGTACTTC
CDR3aa: CASSPVVGGAEVYEQYF
j_gene: TRBJ2-7
v_gene: TRBV7-2
len: 17
d_gene: NA
abundance: NA

CDR3nt: TGCAGCGTTGGTATGTCCCAAGAGACCCAGTACTTC
CDR3aa: CSVGMSQETQYF
j_gene: TRBJ2-5
v_gene: TRBV29-1
len: 12
d_gene: NA
abundance: NA

CDR3nt: TGTGCCAGTAGCCACCTGGTGGGTAGCACAGATACGCAGTATTTT
CDR3aa: CASSHLVGSTDTQYF
j_gene: TRBJ2-3
v_gene: TRBV19
len: 15
d_gene: NA
abundance: NA

CDR3nt: TGTGCCAGCAGCCCCCGGACTAGCGGGAGTGTTGAGACCCAGTACTTC
CDR3aa: CASSPRTSGSVETQYF
j_gene: TRBJ2-5
v_gene: TRBV11-2
len: 16
d_gene: TRBD2
abundance: NA

CDR3nt: TGTGCCAGCAGCCAAGATCTACCGAGGGGCACTGAAGCTTTCTTT
CDR3aa: CASSQDLPRGTEAFF
j_gene: TRBJ1-1
v_gene: TRBV14
len: 15
d_gene: NA
abundance: NA

CDR3nt: TGTGCCAGCAGCTTATCGGGGCCTGGGTCCTACAATGAGCAGTTCTTC
CDR3aa: CASSLSGPGSYNEQFF
j_gene: TRBJ2-1
v_gene: TRBV7-2
len: 16
d_gene: NA
abundance: NA

CDR3nt: TGTGCCAGCAGCGTAGCGGGTGCTGAAGCTTTCTTT
CDR3aa: CASSVAGAEAFF
j_gene: TRBJ1-1
v_gene: TRBV9
len: 12
d_gene: NA
abundance: NA

CDR3nt: TGTGCCAGCAGTGAAGTGGGGACCTTCTCTGGAAACACCATATATTTT
CDR3aa: CASSEVGTFSGNTIYF
j_gene: TRBJ1-3
v_gene: TRBV6-1
len: 16
d_gene: NA
abundance: NA

CDR3nt: TGTGCCAGCAGTCAATTAGGACAGGGGGACTCCGGGGAGCTGTTTTTT
CDR3aa: CASSQLGQGDSGELFF
j_gene: TRBJ2-2
v_gene: TRBV28
len: 16
d_gene: TRBD1
abundance: NA

CDR3nt: TGTGCCAGCAGCTTAGCCGGGCCGACCTATGGCTACACCTTC
CDR3aa: CASSLAGPTYGYTF
j_gene: TRBJ1-2
v_gene: TRBV7-9
len: 14
d_gene: NA
abundance: NA

CDR3nt: TGTGCCAGCAGCTTAGAAGTCAGGGGGGTCGGCTACACCTTC
CDR3aa: CASSLEVRGVGYTF
j_gene: TRBJ1-2
v_gene: TRBV11-2
len: 14
d_gene: TRBD1
abundance: NA

CDR3nt: TGTGCCAGCAGGCACCCCAATCAGCCCCAGCATTTT
CDR3aa: CASRHPNQPQHF
j_gene: TRBJ1-5
v_gene: TRBV6-5
len: 12
d_gene: NA
abundance: NA

CDR3nt: TGTGCCACCAGTGATCAAACCTTGGGACCAAACACCGGGGAGCTGTTTTTT
CDR3aa: CATSDQTLGPNTGELFF
j_gene: TRBJ2-2
v_gene: TRBV24-1
len: 17
d_gene: NA
abundance: NA

CDR3nt: TGTGCCAGCAGCTCTGGGTCAGGGGGCCACTATGGCTACACCTTC
CDR3aa: CASSSGSGGHYGYTF
j_gene: TRBJ1-2
v_gene: TRBV7-9
len: 15
d_gene: TRBD1
abundance: NA

CDR3nt: TGTGCCAGCAGACCTTCAGGACTAGCGGCCGAGCAGTACTTC
CDR3aa: CASRPSGLAAEQYF
j_gene: TRBJ2-7
v_gene: TRBV2
len: 14
d_gene: TRBD2
abundance: NA

CDR3nt: TGTGCCAGCAGCTTAAAGGCCAGTTTAGCGGTAACCTCCTACAATGAGCAGTTCTTC
CDR3aa: CASSLKASLAVTSYNEQFF
j_gene: TRBJ2-1
v_gene: TRBV7-9
len: 19
d_gene: NA
abundance: NA

CDR3nt: TGTGCCAGCAGCTCCACGAGGTCAGGGGCCAATGAGCAGTTCTTC
CDR3aa: CASSSTRSGANEQFF
j_gene: TRBJ2-1
v_gene: TRBV7-9
len: 15
d_gene: NA
abundance: NA

CDR3nt: TGTGCCAGCAGCCTGGAAAGGACAGTTTTTTCTAGCAATCAGCCCCAGCATTTT
CDR3aa: CASSLERTVFSSNQPQHF
j_gene: TRBJ1-5
v_gene: TRBV5-4
len: 18
d_gene: NA
abundance: NA

CDR3nt: TGCGCCAGCAGGACAGAAGGCGGAAACACCATATATTTT
CDR3aa: CASRTEGGNTIYF
j_gene: TRBJ1-3
v_gene: TRBV5-1
len: 13
d_gene: NA
abundance: NA

CDR3nt: TGCGCCAGCAGCTTGTTTCGGACTTCGGTGAATGAGCAGTTCTTC
CDR3aa: CASSLFRTSVNEQFF
j_gene: TRBJ2-1
v_gene: TRBV5-1
len: 15
d_gene: NA
abundance: NA